This is a list of T cell receptor beta chains from one sample in a study of blood T cell repertoires in COVID-19. TCRdb's copy holds only in-frame clones and misses some; the assay was immunoSEQ multiplex PCR. The profile covers 200,000 to 250,000 clones, with around nine tenths appearing a single time and around 12% taken by the ten largest. Sequenced sample: peripheral blood. The receptor source for this set is a woman between 18 and 29 years old who had recovered from COVID-19. Both conserved end residues are part of each CDR3. The D gene is left open where the match is weak. The size field is filled for only some rows; it gives once, few, many or a size class.

clone_size: .; j_call: TRBJ1-2; v_call: TRBV7-8; d_call: .; cdr3_aa: CASSLDRGWDYGYTF; cdr3_nt: TGTGCCAGCAGCTTAGATCGGGGTTGGGACTATGGCTACACCTTC
clone_size: .; j_call: TRBJ1-2; v_call: TRBV18; d_call: .; cdr3_aa: CASSPPVETPNYGYTF; cdr3_nt: TGTGCCAGCTCACCACCCGTGGAGACCCCTAACTATGGCTACACCTTC
clone_size: .; j_call: TRBJ2-1; v_call: TRBV27; d_call: TRBD2; cdr3_aa: CASSLIGGEQFF; cdr3_nt: TGTGCCAGCAGCCTCATCGGGGGGGAGCAGTTCTTC
clone_size: .; j_call: TRBJ2-5; v_call: TRBV7-2; d_call: TRBD1; cdr3_aa: CASILDRAQETQYF; cdr3_nt: TGTGCCAGCATCCTAGACAGGGCCCAAGAGACCCAGTACTTC
clone_size: .; j_call: TRBJ2-2; v_call: TRBV2; d_call: TRBD1; cdr3_aa: CASSVGTGGTGELFF; cdr3_nt: TGTGCCAGCAGCGTAGGGACAGGGGGGACCGGGGAGCTGTTTTTT
clone_size: .; j_call: TRBJ2-2; v_call: TRBV29-1; d_call: .; cdr3_aa: CSVPAGKGLTTGELFF; cdr3_nt: TGCAGCGTTCCAGCGGGTAAAGGACTTACCACCGGGGAGCTGTTTTTT
clone_size: .; j_call: TRBJ2-4; v_call: TRBV7-2; d_call: TRBD2; cdr3_aa: CASSLRAGDLLTKNIQYF; cdr3_nt: TGTGCCAGCAGCTTACGGGCGGGAGATCTTTTAACCAAAAACATTCAGTACTTC
clone_size: once; j_call: TRBJ1-2; v_call: TRBV7-9; d_call: .; cdr3_aa: CASSFGGLTNVGYTF; cdr3_nt: TGTGCCAGCAGCTTTGGGGGGTTAACCAACGTTGGCTACACCTTC
clone_size: once; j_call: TRBJ2-3; v_call: TRBV12-3/TRBV12-4; d_call: .; cdr3_aa: CASAYEADTQYF; cdr3_nt: TGTGCCAGCGCGTACGAGGCAGATACGCAGTATTTT
clone_size: .; j_call: TRBJ2-7; v_call: TRBV7-6; d_call: TRBD1; cdr3_aa: CASSLGAGGGEQYF; cdr3_nt: TGTGCCAGCAGCTTAGGGGCAGGGGGCGGCGAGCAGTACTTC
clone_size: .; j_call: TRBJ2-7; v_call: TRBV30; d_call: TRBD1; cdr3_aa: CAGQATMLLPGNYEQYF; cdr3_nt: TGTGCCGGACAGGCGACGATGCTCCTGCCGGGGAACTACGAGCAGTACTTC
clone_size: .; j_call: TRBJ1-4; v_call: TRBV4-3; d_call: .; cdr3_aa: CASSQWGDATNEKLFF; cdr3_nt: TGCGCCAGCAGCCAATGGGGAGATGCAACTAATGAAAAACTGTTTTTT
clone_size: .; j_call: TRBJ1-4; v_call: TRBV5-4; d_call: .; cdr3_aa: CASSFTGRDEKLFF; cdr3_nt: TGTGCCAGCAGCTTTACAGGGAGGGATGAAAAACTGTTTTTT
clone_size: .; j_call: TRBJ2-1; v_call: TRBV5-1; d_call: TRBD2; cdr3_aa: CASSLVAGVSNEQFF; cdr3_nt: TGCGCCAGCAGCTTGGTGGCGGGAGTATCCAATGAGCAGTTCTTC
clone_size: .; j_call: TRBJ2-2; v_call: TRBV9; d_call: TRBD2; cdr3_aa: CASSVASGRTGELFF; cdr3_nt: TGTGCCAGCAGCGTAGCTAGCGGGAGAACCGGGGAGCTGTTTTTT
clone_size: .; j_call: TRBJ2-1; v_call: TRBV11-3; d_call: .; cdr3_aa: CASSLRLDDEQFF; cdr3_nt: TGTGCCAGCAGCTTACGACTAGATGATGAGCAGTTCTTC
clone_size: once; j_call: TRBJ2-7; v_call: TRBV27; d_call: TRBD1; cdr3_aa: CASSLSTGMSEQYF; cdr3_nt: TGTGCCAGCAGTTTATCGACAGGGATGTCGGAGCAGTACTTC
clone_size: once; j_call: TRBJ2-1; v_call: TRBV30; d_call: .; cdr3_aa: CAWSVIGSGNEQFF; cdr3_nt: TGTGCCTGGAGTGTGATAGGAAGCGGGAATGAGCAGTTCTTC
clone_size: .; j_call: TRBJ1-1; v_call: TRBV12-3/TRBV12-4; d_call: .; cdr3_aa: CASSVGGYEAFF; cdr3_nt: TGTGCCAGCAGCGTTGGGGGGTATGAAGCTTTCTTT
clone_size: .; j_call: TRBJ2-1; v_call: TRBV10-3; d_call: .; cdr3_aa: CAISEPDSYNEQFF; cdr3_nt: TGTGCCATCAGTGAGCCGGACAGTTACAATGAGCAGTTCTTC
clone_size: .; j_call: TRBJ1-1; v_call: TRBV7-9; d_call: .; cdr3_aa: CASSPVPGTEAFF; cdr3_nt: TGTGCCAGCAGCCCCGTTCCGGGCACTGAAGCTTTCTTT
clone_size: .; j_call: TRBJ2-5; v_call: TRBV30; d_call: .; cdr3_aa: CAWRGGATAQETQYF; cdr3_nt: TGTGCCTGGAGGGGGGGGGCGACGGCCCAAGAGACCCAGTACTTC
clone_size: .; j_call: TRBJ1-1; v_call: TRBV4-1; d_call: .; cdr3_aa: CASSHPGRNTEAFF; cdr3_nt: TGCGCCAGCAGCCACCCTGGGAGGAACACTGAAGCTTTCTTT
clone_size: .; j_call: TRBJ1-1; v_call: TRBV5-5; d_call: TRBD1; cdr3_aa: CASSWGQGASDGTEAFF; cdr3_nt: TGTGCCAGCAGCTGGGGACAGGGGGCAAGTGATGGTACTGAAGCTTTCTTT
clone_size: .; j_call: TRBJ1-5; v_call: TRBV3-1/TRBV3-2; d_call: .; cdr3_aa: CASSQDPLSRQPQHF; cdr3_nt: TGTGCCAGCAGCCAAGATCCGTTGAGTCGACAGCCCCAGCATTTT
clone_size: .; j_call: TRBJ2-1; v_call: TRBV6-5; d_call: TRBD1; cdr3_aa: CASSFLRGIRYNEQFF; cdr3_nt: TGTGCCAGCAGTTTTCTCAGGGGGATCCGTTACAATGAGCAGTTCTTC
clone_size: .; j_call: TRBJ2-7; v_call: TRBV14; d_call: .; cdr3_aa: CASSLSQNYEQYF; cdr3_nt: TGTGCCAGCAGCCTCTCACAAAACTACGAGCAGTACTTC
clone_size: .; j_call: TRBJ2-1; v_call: TRBV9; d_call: TRBD2; cdr3_aa: CASSASSGRGISYNEQFF; cdr3_nt: TGTGCCAGCAGCGCCAGTAGCGGGAGGGGGATCTCCTACAATGAGCAGTTCTTC
clone_size: .; j_call: TRBJ2-7; v_call: TRBV19; d_call: .; cdr3_aa: CASISAGYEQYF; cdr3_nt: TGTGCCAGTATCAGTGCGGGCTACGAGCAGTACTTC
clone_size: .; j_call: TRBJ2-5; v_call: TRBV19; d_call: .; cdr3_aa: CASSIGPGGGTQYF; cdr3_nt: TGTGCCAGTAGTATAGGGCCCGGAGGTGGGACCCAGTACTTC
clone_size: .; j_call: TRBJ2-1; v_call: TRBV5-1; d_call: TRBD2; cdr3_aa: CASSLRLAGGPYNEQFF; cdr3_nt: TGCGCCAGCAGCTTGCGGCTAGCGGGAGGGCCTTACAATGAGCAGTTCTTC
clone_size: once; j_call: TRBJ1-3; v_call: TRBV7-2; d_call: .; cdr3_aa: CASSLEVSRWSSGNTIYF; cdr3_nt: TGTGCCAGCAGCTTAGAGGTCAGTCGATGGAGCTCTGGAAACACCATATATTTT
clone_size: .; j_call: TRBJ2-5; v_call: TRBV19; d_call: TRBD2; cdr3_aa: CASSIGTTSGRALQETQYF; cdr3_nt: TGTGCCAGTAGTATAGGGACCACCAGCGGGAGGGCGCTCCAAGAGACCCAGTACTTC
clone_size: .; j_call: TRBJ2-1; v_call: TRBV5-4; d_call: .; cdr3_aa: CASSLGGGSYNEQFF; cdr3_nt: TGTGCCAGCAGCTTAGGCGGAGGCTCCTACAATGAGCAGTTCTTC
clone_size: .; j_call: TRBJ1-2; v_call: TRBV5-1; d_call: .; cdr3_aa: CATPLRLSGYTF; cdr3_nt: TGCGCCACCCCTCTCCGTCTCAGTGGCTACACCTTC
clone_size: .; j_call: TRBJ2-6; v_call: TRBV25-1; d_call: .; cdr3_aa: CASTYSGANVLTF; cdr3_nt: TGTGCCAGCACCTATTCTGGGGCCAACGTCCTGACTTTC
clone_size: few; j_call: TRBJ1-3; v_call: TRBV25-1; d_call: .; cdr3_aa: CASSDPGLAGNTIYF; cdr3_nt: TGTGCCAGCAGTGATCCCGGACTGGCTGGAAACACCATATATTTT
clone_size: .; j_call: TRBJ1-1; v_call: TRBV19; d_call: .; cdr3_aa: CASSMVGSTEAFF; cdr3_nt: TGTGCCAGTAGTATGGTAGGGAGTACTGAAGCTTTCTTT
clone_size: .; j_call: TRBJ2-3; v_call: TRBV29-1; d_call: .; cdr3_aa: CSAWAALATSTDTQYF; cdr3_nt: TGCAGCGCGTGGGCAGCACTTGCTACTAGCACAGATACGCAGTATTTT
clone_size: .; j_call: TRBJ2-3; v_call: TRBV3-1/TRBV3-2; d_call: TRBD2; cdr3_aa: CASSQRGLAELNTQYF; cdr3_nt: TGTGCCAGCAGCCAAAGGGGACTAGCGGAACTGAATACGCAGTATTTT
clone_size: .; j_call: TRBJ1-4; v_call: TRBV18; d_call: .; cdr3_aa: CASSRRGEKLFF; cdr3_nt: TGTGCCAGCTCACGGAGGGGAGAAAAACTGTTTTTT
clone_size: .; j_call: TRBJ1-1; v_call: TRBV5-4; d_call: .; cdr3_aa: CASSLALGSEAFF; cdr3_nt: TGTGCCAGCAGCTTGGCCCTGGGGAGTGAAGCTTTCTTT
clone_size: once; j_call: TRBJ1-2; v_call: TRBV27; d_call: TRBD1; cdr3_aa: CASSKTGPDGYTF; cdr3_nt: TGTGCCAGCAGTAAGACAGGGCCCGATGGCTACACCTTC
clone_size: .; j_call: TRBJ2-5; v_call: TRBV7-2; d_call: TRBD2; cdr3_aa: CASSLGTSGSGQYF; cdr3_nt: TGTGCCAGCAGCCTCGGGACTAGCGGGTCAGGCCAGTACTTC
clone_size: .; j_call: TRBJ1-1; v_call: TRBV11-2; d_call: TRBD1; cdr3_aa: CASSGDRNTEAFF; cdr3_nt: TGTGCCAGCAGCGGGGACAGGAACACTGAAGCTTTCTTT
clone_size: .; j_call: TRBJ2-7; v_call: TRBV21-1; d_call: .; cdr3_aa: CASTDFPTYEQYF; cdr3_nt: TGTGCCAGCACTGACTTCCCAACGTACGAGCAGTACTTC
clone_size: .; j_call: TRBJ1-2; v_call: TRBV18; d_call: .; cdr3_aa: CASSPPGHNYGYTF; cdr3_nt: TGTGCCAGCTCACCGCCGGGACACAACTATGGCTACACCTTC
clone_size: .; j_call: TRBJ2-7; v_call: TRBV21-1; d_call: .; cdr3_aa: CASSPPGLAGGPGSYEQYF; cdr3_nt: TGTGCCAGCAGCCCCCCGGGACTAGCGGGAGGGCCCGGGTCCTACGAGCAGTACTTC
clone_size: .; j_call: TRBJ2-5; v_call: TRBV7-9; d_call: .; cdr3_aa: CASSLSGPIGETQYF; cdr3_nt: TGTGCCAGCAGCTTAAGCGGACCTATAGGGGAGACCCAGTACTTC
clone_size: .; j_call: TRBJ2-1; v_call: TRBV7-9; d_call: TRBD2; cdr3_aa: CASSLEAGPYNEQFF; cdr3_nt: TGTGCCAGCAGCTTAGAAGCGGGACCCTACAATGAGCAGTTCTTC
clone_size: .; j_call: TRBJ2-2; v_call: TRBV24-1; d_call: TRBD2; cdr3_aa: CATSVPSGSRGQNTGELFF; cdr3_nt: TGTGCCACTTCGGTCCCTAGCGGGAGCCGCGGTCAGAACACCGGGGAGCTGTTTTTT
clone_size: .; j_call: TRBJ2-7; v_call: TRBV4-2; d_call: .; cdr3_aa: CASSQDRGAPESTYEQYF; cdr3_nt: TGTGCCAGCAGCCAAGATAGGGGTGCACCGGAATCTACCTACGAGCAGTACTTC
clone_size: once; j_call: TRBJ2-3; v_call: TRBV24-1; d_call: TRBD1; cdr3_aa: CATSETGTGYSDTQYF; cdr3_nt: TGTGCCACCAGTGAAACTGGGACAGGGTACTCGGATACGCAGTATTTT
clone_size: .; j_call: TRBJ2-6; v_call: TRBV6-4; d_call: .; cdr3_aa: CATRANPGWANVLTF; cdr3_nt: TGTGCCACCCGCGCAAATCCGGGGTGGGCCAACGTCCTGACTTTC
clone_size: .; j_call: TRBJ2-5; v_call: TRBV4-2; d_call: .; cdr3_aa: CASSQGLTQYF; cdr3_nt: TGTGCCAGCAGCCAGGGACTGACCCAGTACTTC
clone_size: .; j_call: TRBJ2-3; v_call: TRBV10-2; d_call: .; cdr3_aa: CASSESKVAADTQYF; cdr3_nt: TGCGCCAGCAGTGAGTCGAAAGTAGCGGCAGATACGCAGTATTTT
clone_size: .; j_call: TRBJ1-1; v_call: TRBV6-2/TRBV6-3; d_call: .; cdr3_aa: CASSYHSEAFF; cdr3_nt: TGTGCCAGCAGTTACCACTCTGAAGCTTTCTTT
clone_size: .; j_call: TRBJ1-1; v_call: TRBV25-1; d_call: TRBD1; cdr3_aa: CASSGLSGTGSEAFF; cdr3_nt: TGTGCCAGCAGTGGTTTATCCGGGACAGGGAGTGAAGCTTTCTTT
clone_size: few; j_call: TRBJ2-1; v_call: TRBV27; d_call: TRBD2; cdr3_aa: CASSLSAGVSYNEQFF; cdr3_nt: TGTGCCAGCAGTTTGTCAGCGGGAGTCTCCTACAATGAGCAGTTCTTC